The 9 T cell receptor beta chains reported below all come from one sample, sequenced in a study of PD-1 blockade in classical Hodgkin lymphoma. Patients all relapsed after autologous stem cell transplantation, and there was variation in brentuximab vedotin exposure. Using immunoSEQ multiplex PCR, the repertoire was profiled, and TCRdb retains in-frame clones only, with some absent. The sample contains some 6,800 clones, about 86% of which appear only once. Here the sequenced sample was peripheral blood mononuclear cells (PBMCs), taken before the second cycle of nivolumab. All receptors come from a human donor with classical Hodgkin lymphoma.

The rearrangement uses TRBV18 and TRBJ1-1; maybe TRBD1 (6 bases). The CDR3 is made up of 15 amino acids. Trimming took off 3 bases at V and 1 base at J, with 12 bases between the two ends. CDR1 and CDR2 from the germline V gene are KGHSH and LQKENI. CDR3 sequence (DNA): TGTGCCAGCTCACCGCGTCCGGGACAGAACACTGAAGCTTTCTTT. Protein: CASSPRPGQNTEAFF.

The chain joins TRBV6-5 to TRBJ2-5; TRBD2 matches 8 bases. CDR3 size: 13 residues. Trimming took 6 bases from V and 13 from J; bases not matched to a gene: 13. Germline values: CDR1 MNHEY, CDR2 SVGAGI. The CDR3: CASRSGGLSLWYF. The CDR3 nucleotides are TGTGCCAGCAGGTCGGGGGGGCTTTCTTTGTGGTACTTC.

In its sample, this clone is hyperexpanded. The rearrangement joins TRBV13 to TRBJ2-5; D is uncertain. The germline V gene has CDR1 PRHDT and CDR2 FYEKMQ (reference sequence). V dropped 1 base and J dropped 4 bases, with 10 bases sitting between them. The CDR3 has 14 amino acids. CDR3 protein: CASSLEASLETQYF. CDR3 coding DNA: TGTGCCAGCAGCTTAGAAGCCAGCTTAGAGACCCAGTACTTC.

As regards this clone: The junction departs from germline at one end; a sequencing error may be responsible. The same CDR3 also results from other DNA sequences found in this sample. The chain combines TRBV5-1 with TRBJ1-2; no clear D gene. CDR3 length: 14 residues. CDR1 is SGHRS, CDR2 YFSETQ, per germline. CDR3 protein: CASSYLPQNYGYTF. CDR3 nucleotide sequence: TGCGCCAGCAGCTATCTCCCACAGAACTATGGATACACCTTC.

The chain joins TRBV13 to TRBJ1-1; weak D call: TRBD1 (6 bases). CDR3 length: 14 amino acids. The V end was cut by 4 bases, the J end by 1 base, with 10 bases between. In germline, CDR1 is PRHDT, CDR2 FYEKMQ (reference sequence). In DNA, the CDR3 is TGTGCCAGCAGCTCCCTCAGGGGGAACACTGAAGCTTTCTTT. Translated, it gives CASSSLRGNTEAFF.

The chain carries TRBV7-9 and TRBJ2-2; possibly TRBD2 for D (7 bases). The CDR3 is 16 residues long. V was trimmed by 7 bases and J by 4 bases, leaving 19 bases between them. Germline V gene sequence: CDR1 SEHNR, CDR2 FQNEAQ (reference sequence). The CDR3 is CASKDSGGGGTGELFF. The CDR3 DNA is TGTGCCAGCAAGGATTCAGGCGGGGGCGGCACCGGGGAGCTGTTTTTT.

The chain is built from TRBV7-8 and TRBJ1-1; D might be TRBD1 (5 bases). Germline loops: CDR1 SGHVS, CDR2 FQNEAQ. The V and J ends lost 2 bases and 0 bases respectively, with 16 bases between them. This CDR3 region has 17 residues. The CDR3 protein is CASSLSRGRLLNTEAFF. CDR3 DNA sequence: TGTGCCAGCAGCTTATCTCGGGGACGGCTTTTGAACACTGAAGCTTTCTTT.

CDR3 DNA sequence: TGCGCCAGCAGCTTGGTGGGGGCAGGGGTTCCCTGGACTGAAGCTTTCTTT. This encodes CASSLVGAGVPWTEAFF. This chain connects TRBV5-1 to TRBJ1-1, with D maybe TRBD1 (6 bases). The ends were cut back, 0 bases at V and 5 bases at J, with 20 bases in the middle. The CDR3 spans 17 residues. In germline, CDR1 is SGHRS, CDR2 YFSETQ. Full variable domain (missing parts from reference TRBV5-1 and TRBJ1-1): KAGVTQTPRYLIKTRGQQVTLSCSPISGHRSVSWYQQTPGQGLQFLFEYFSETQRNKGNFPGRFSGRQFSNSRSEMNVSTLELGDSALYLCASSLVGAGVPWTEAFFGQGTRLTVV.

V usage is TRBV19 and J usage is TRBJ1-2; tentative D call: TRBD1 (6 bases). CDR1 is LNHDA, CDR2 SQIVND, per germline (reference sequence). The CDR3 is 15 amino acids. V was trimmed by 3 bases and J by 8 bases, leaving 19 bases between them. The chain's CDR3 is CASSIQGIIPIGYTF. CDR3 coding DNA: TGTGCCAGTAGTATCCAGGGGATCATACCTATAGGCTACACCTTC.